This T cell receptor (beta chain) was found in a study of blood T cell repertoires in COVID-19. In germline, CDR1 is MDHEN, CDR2 SYDVKM. Trimming shortened V by 5 bases and J by 7 bases, and 11 bases separated the two germline ends. The CDR3 is 12 residues long. The protocol was immunoSEQ multiplex PCR, while the TCRdb copy is restricted to in-frame clones and leaves out a portion. The repertoire includes just over 20,000 clones, about 88% of them detected once, and 9.5% to 12% sits in the top ten. The receptor was derived from a human donor in a cohort sampled during active COVID-19. The specimen sequenced was peripheral blood. V gene TRBV28 combines with J gene TRBJ2-5; TRBD2 is a possible D gene (5 bases). The CDR3 sequence is CASSDGVVTQYF. The CDR3 nucleotides are TGTGCCAGCAGTGACGGGGTGGTGACCCAGTACTTC.